This T cell receptor beta chain was documented in a study of blood T cell repertoires in COVID-19. For the study at large: Some COVID-19 samples were acute and others convalescent; all came from the United States, Italy and Spain.

The CDR3 sequence is 12 residues long. Germline CDR1 is SQVTM and CDR2 is ANQGSEA. Trimming pared 7 bases from V and 0 bases from J, leaving 9 bases between. Original analysis: Reference gene primer amplification in the assay estimated nucleated cell counts. Generated by immunoSEQ multiplex PCR, the TCRdb table keeps only in-frame clones and is missing some. That table gives V, J and clone size, and the DNA gave D and trimming. The data contain approximately 150,000 clones, roughly 84% of them seen just once; the ten biggest clones take up 8.5% to 9%. The V gene is TRBV29-1, the J gene TRBJ1-2; no definite D call. Sample: peripheral blood. The clonotype was recovered from a man aged 25 to 40 with COVID-19, enrolled during active disease. The CDR3 loop reads CSAESANYGYTF. As DNA, the CDR3 is TGCAGCGCCGAGAGCGCTAACTATGGCTACACCTTC.